This T cell receptor (beta chain) was documented in a study of read filtering for tumor transcriptome and immune sequencing. About the study: Under ten patients were R-ISS I, roughly 15 were R-ISS II, 6 or 7 were R-ISS III.

The CDR3 consists of 15 residues. Germline CDR1 is ENHRY and CDR2 is SYGVKD. Trimming left V 0 bases short and J 0 bases short, with 9 bases between. From 350 to 500 ng of RNA, a library with molecular barcoded alpha/delta and beta/gamma adaptors was made. TCRdb processed the reads anew with MiXCR; each CDR3 protein has one entry. Of about 58,000 distinct CDR3 sequences in the sample, 10% to 15% are singletons; the top ten hold 16%. This chain uses TRBV10-3 with TRBJ2-7, with D unclear. This clonotype was sampled from a donor aged 40 or older with multiple myeloma. Sequencing used a population of CD138-negative cells sorted from bone marrow. CDR3 DNA sequence: TGTGCCATCAGTGAGTCCTACCGCGCCTCCTACGAGCAGTACTTC. Translated: CAISESYRASYEQYF.